The rows below give T cell receptor beta chains drawn from one sample of a study of blood T cell repertoires in COVID-19. Measured with immunoSEQ multiplex PCR; TCRdb has only the in-frame clones, and not every one. The sample records about 320,000 clones, over 85% being singletons. Sequencing was performed on PBMCs or T cells enriched from blood (not recorded which). Receptor source: a man between 60 and 70 years old who had recovered from COVID-19. Both conserved end residues are part of each CDR3. A D gene is named only where the DNA matches it firmly. Size is omitted from some rows. Given values are once, few, many or a class for expanded clones.

d_call: TRBD2
clone_size: .
j_call: TRBJ2-5
v_call: TRBV30
cdr3_length: 15
cdr3_aa: CAWGIAGGRQETQYF
cdr3_nt: TGTGCCTGGGGGATAGCGGGAGGGCGGCAAGAGACCCAGTACTTC

d_call: TRBD1
clone_size: .
j_call: TRBJ2-4
v_call: TRBV30
cdr3_length: 14
cdr3_aa: CAWSTGQGENIQYF
cdr3_nt: TGTGCCTGGAGTACCGGACAGGGGGAAAACATTCAGTACTTC

d_call: TRBD2
clone_size: .
j_call: TRBJ2-7
v_call: TRBV25-1
cdr3_length: 15
cdr3_aa: CASSDRTSGSYEQYF
cdr3_nt: TGTGCCAGCAGTGATCGGACTAGCGGGAGCTACGAGCAGTACTTC

d_call: TRBD2
clone_size: .
j_call: TRBJ2-1
v_call: TRBV4-1
cdr3_length: 15
cdr3_aa: CASSQASGAIYEQFF
cdr3_nt: TGCGCCAGCAGCCAAGCTAGCGGGGCCATTTATGAGCAGTTCTTC

d_call: TRBD1
clone_size: .
j_call: TRBJ1-3
v_call: TRBV19
cdr3_length: 15
cdr3_aa: CASRTTDRGGNTIYF
cdr3_nt: TGTGCCAGTAGGACCACGGACAGGGGTGGAAACACCATATATTTT

d_call: .
clone_size: .
j_call: TRBJ2-3
v_call: TRBV19
cdr3_length: 14
cdr3_aa: CASSILASGDTQYF
cdr3_nt: TGTGCCAGTAGTATTTTAGCTAGTGGAGATACGCAGTATTTT

d_call: TRBD1
clone_size: once
j_call: TRBJ1-1
v_call: TRBV9
cdr3_length: 15
cdr3_aa: CASSVTGGGGTEAFF
cdr3_nt: TGTGCCAGCAGCGTTACAGGGGGAGGGGGCACTGAAGCTTTCTTT

d_call: .
clone_size: .
j_call: TRBJ2-1
v_call: TRBV11-3
cdr3_length: 13
cdr3_aa: CASSLGQYNEQFF
cdr3_nt: TGTGCCAGCAGCTTAGGGCAGTACAATGAGCAGTTCTTC

d_call: .
clone_size: .
j_call: TRBJ2-1
v_call: TRBV6-5
cdr3_length: 14
cdr3_aa: CATLDSPNNNEQFF
cdr3_nt: TGTGCCACCCTGGACAGCCCAAACAACAATGAGCAGTTCTTC

d_call: TRBD1
clone_size: .
j_call: TRBJ1-1
v_call: TRBV6-5
cdr3_length: 15
cdr3_aa: CASLPGGQSNTEAFF
cdr3_nt: TGTGCCAGCTTACCTGGGGGACAGTCGAACACTGAAGCTTTCTTT

d_call: .
clone_size: .
j_call: TRBJ2-4
v_call: TRBV7-9
cdr3_length: 18
cdr3_aa: CASSLPLWDTRGKNIQYF
cdr3_nt: TGTGCCAGCAGCTTACCGTTGTGGGACACCAGAGGCAAAAACATTCAGTACTTC

d_call: .
clone_size: .
j_call: TRBJ1-1
v_call: TRBV3-1/TRBV3-2
cdr3_length: 16
cdr3_aa: CASSQVGWGVNTEAFF
cdr3_nt: TGTGCCAGCAGCCAAGTAGGGTGGGGGGTGAACACTGAAGCTTTCTTT

d_call: .
clone_size: .
j_call: TRBJ1-5
v_call: TRBV6-5
cdr3_length: 15
cdr3_aa: CASRQTGISNQPQHF
cdr3_nt: TGTGCCAGCAGGCAAACAGGGATAAGCAATCAGCCCCAGCATTTT

d_call: TRBD1
clone_size: .
j_call: TRBJ1-1
v_call: TRBV11-3
cdr3_length: 15
cdr3_aa: CASSLISRGQNEAFF
cdr3_nt: TGTGCCAGCAGCTTAATTAGCAGGGGGCAAAATGAAGCTTTCTTT

d_call: .
clone_size: .
j_call: TRBJ1-2
v_call: TRBV6-5
cdr3_length: 13
cdr3_aa: CASSYGRNYGYTF
cdr3_nt: TGTGCCAGCAGTTATGGCAGAAACTATGGCTACACCTTC

d_call: .
clone_size: .
j_call: TRBJ2-2
v_call: TRBV18
cdr3_length: 16
cdr3_aa: CASSPPAQVYTGELFF
cdr3_nt: TGTGCCAGCTCACCACCCGCGCAGGTGTACACCGGGGAGCTGTTTTTT

d_call: .
clone_size: .
j_call: TRBJ1-1
v_call: TRBV5-1
cdr3_length: 15
cdr3_aa: CASSSPGAKGTEAFF
cdr3_nt: TGCGCCAGCAGTTCCCCAGGGGCTAAAGGCACTGAAGCTTTCTTT

d_call: .
clone_size: .
j_call: TRBJ1-3
v_call: TRBV7-2
cdr3_length: 15
cdr3_aa: CASSLVGAIGNTIYF
cdr3_nt: TGTGCCAGCAGCCTTGTGGGGGCGATTGGAAACACCATATATTTT

d_call: .
clone_size: once
j_call: TRBJ2-1
v_call: TRBV27
cdr3_length: 14
cdr3_aa: CASSTLDSFNEQFF
cdr3_nt: TGTGCCAGCAGTACCTTGGACAGTTTCAATGAGCAGTTCTTC

d_call: TRBD1
clone_size: .
j_call: TRBJ1-5
v_call: TRBV6-5
cdr3_length: 14
cdr3_aa: CASSSPGQGGPQHF
cdr3_nt: TGTGCCAGCAGCTCCCCCGGGCAGGGGGGGCCCCAGCATTTT

d_call: .
clone_size: few
j_call: TRBJ1-5
v_call: TRBV19
cdr3_length: 15
cdr3_aa: CASRRGGVYNQPQHF
cdr3_nt: TGTGCCAGTAGGAGAGGGGGGGTTTACAATCAGCCCCAGCATTTT

d_call: .
clone_size: .
j_call: TRBJ1-3
v_call: TRBV6-5
cdr3_length: 15
cdr3_aa: CASSYTWTAGNTIYF
cdr3_nt: TGTGCCAGCAGTTACACCTGGACAGCCGGAAACACCATATATTTT

d_call: TRBD2
clone_size: .
j_call: TRBJ2-2
v_call: TRBV4-1
cdr3_length: 17
cdr3_aa: CASSQATSGRDTGELFF
cdr3_nt: TGCGCCAGCAGCCAAGCCACTAGCGGGAGGGACACCGGGGAGCTGTTTTTT

d_call: TRBD2
clone_size: .
j_call: TRBJ2-7
v_call: TRBV19
cdr3_length: 15
cdr3_aa: CASSITSGSDYEQYF
cdr3_nt: TGTGCCAGTAGTATAACTAGCGGGAGTGACTACGAGCAGTACTTC

d_call: .
clone_size: .
j_call: TRBJ1-5
v_call: TRBV13
cdr3_length: 13
cdr3_aa: CASSLGGGQPQHF
cdr3_nt: TGTGCCAGCAGCTTAGGAGGGGGTCAGCCCCAGCATTTT

d_call: .
clone_size: .
j_call: TRBJ1-2
v_call: TRBV6-5
cdr3_length: 15
cdr3_aa: CASSPSGGEPYGYTF
cdr3_nt: TGTGCCAGCAGTCCTAGTGGGGGGGAACCCTATGGCTACACCTTC

d_call: .
clone_size: .
j_call: TRBJ1-2
v_call: TRBV3-1/TRBV3-2
cdr3_length: 14
cdr3_aa: CASSQDGSVYGYTF
cdr3_nt: TGTGCCAGCAGCCAAGACGGGAGCGTGTATGGCTACACCTTC

d_call: .
clone_size: .
j_call: TRBJ2-3
v_call: TRBV15
cdr3_length: 15
cdr3_aa: CATSNWGESTDTQYF
cdr3_nt: TGTGCCACCAGCAATTGGGGGGAAAGCACAGATACGCAGTATTTT

d_call: .
clone_size: .
j_call: TRBJ2-7
v_call: TRBV25-1
cdr3_length: 14
cdr3_aa: CASSRAERRYEQYF
cdr3_nt: TGTGCCAGCAGTCGTGCGGAGAGGAGATACGAGCAGTACTTC

d_call: .
clone_size: .
j_call: TRBJ1-1
v_call: TRBV12-3/TRBV12-4
cdr3_length: 11
cdr3_aa: CAAGIGGEAFF
cdr3_nt: TGTGCCGCGGGGATTGGCGGTGAAGCTTTCTTT

d_call: .
clone_size: .
j_call: TRBJ1-2
v_call: TRBV7-9
cdr3_length: 14
cdr3_aa: CASRRLGSNYGYTF
cdr3_nt: TGTGCCAGCAGACGACTCGGATCTAACTATGGCTACACCTTC

d_call: .
clone_size: .
j_call: TRBJ2-7
v_call: TRBV6-2/TRBV6-3
cdr3_length: 15
cdr3_aa: CASSYSLATNFEQYF
cdr3_nt: TGTGCCAGCAGTTACTCACTAGCCACGAACTTCGAGCAGTACTTC

d_call: TRBD2
clone_size: once
j_call: TRBJ2-3
v_call: TRBV7-2
cdr3_length: 14
cdr3_aa: CASSELAGRASAYF
cdr3_nt: TGTGCCAGCAGCGAACTAGCGGGGCGGGCCAGTGCGTATTTT

d_call: TRBD1
clone_size: .
j_call: TRBJ2-7
v_call: TRBV9
cdr3_length: 15
cdr3_aa: CASSTTPGQGNEQYF
cdr3_nt: TGTGCCAGCAGCACTACACCGGGACAGGGGAACGAGCAGTACTTC